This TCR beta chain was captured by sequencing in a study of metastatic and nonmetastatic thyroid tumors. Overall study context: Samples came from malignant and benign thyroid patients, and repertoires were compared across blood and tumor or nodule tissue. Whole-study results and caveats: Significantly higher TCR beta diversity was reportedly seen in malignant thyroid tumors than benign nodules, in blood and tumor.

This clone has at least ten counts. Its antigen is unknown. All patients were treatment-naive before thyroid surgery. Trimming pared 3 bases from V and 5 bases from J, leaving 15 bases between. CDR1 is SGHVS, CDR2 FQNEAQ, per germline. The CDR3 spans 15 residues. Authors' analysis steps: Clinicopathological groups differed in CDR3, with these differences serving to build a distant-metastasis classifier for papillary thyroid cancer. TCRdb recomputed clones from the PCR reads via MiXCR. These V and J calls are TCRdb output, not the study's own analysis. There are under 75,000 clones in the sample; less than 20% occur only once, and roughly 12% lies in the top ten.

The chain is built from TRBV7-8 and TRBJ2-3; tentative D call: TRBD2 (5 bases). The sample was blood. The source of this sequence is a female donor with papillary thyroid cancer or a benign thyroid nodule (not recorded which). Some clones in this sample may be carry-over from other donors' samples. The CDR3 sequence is CASSFEGYVGDTQYF. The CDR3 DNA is TGTGCCAGCAGCTTTGAGGGCTACGTGGGAGATACGCAGTATTTT.